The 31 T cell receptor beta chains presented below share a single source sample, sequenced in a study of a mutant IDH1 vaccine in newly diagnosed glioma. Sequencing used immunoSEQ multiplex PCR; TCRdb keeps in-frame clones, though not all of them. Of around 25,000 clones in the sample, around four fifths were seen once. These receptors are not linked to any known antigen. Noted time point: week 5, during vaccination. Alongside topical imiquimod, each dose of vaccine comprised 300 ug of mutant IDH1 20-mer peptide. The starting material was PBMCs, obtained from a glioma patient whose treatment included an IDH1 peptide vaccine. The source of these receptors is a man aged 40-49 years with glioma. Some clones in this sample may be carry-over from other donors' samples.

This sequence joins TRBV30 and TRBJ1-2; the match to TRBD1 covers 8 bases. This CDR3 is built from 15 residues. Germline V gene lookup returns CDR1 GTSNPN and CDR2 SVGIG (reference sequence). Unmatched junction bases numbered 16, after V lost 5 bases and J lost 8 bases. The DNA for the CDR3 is TGTGCCTGGGTGTACCGCGACAGGGGTCTTGGCGGCTACACCTTC. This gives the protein CAWVYRDRGLGGYTF.

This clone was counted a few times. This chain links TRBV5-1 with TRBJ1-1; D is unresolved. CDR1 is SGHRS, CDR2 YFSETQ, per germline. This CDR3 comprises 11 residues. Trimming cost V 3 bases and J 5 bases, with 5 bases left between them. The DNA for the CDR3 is TGCGCCAGCAGCTGGGGTACTGAAGCTTTCTTT. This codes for CASSWGTEAFF.

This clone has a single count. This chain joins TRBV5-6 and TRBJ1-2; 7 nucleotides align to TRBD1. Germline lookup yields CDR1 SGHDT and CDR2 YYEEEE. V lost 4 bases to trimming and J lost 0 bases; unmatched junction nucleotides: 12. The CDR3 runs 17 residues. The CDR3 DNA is TGTGCCAGCAGCCCCGAGACAGGGTCCCTCGCTAACTATGGCTACACCTTC. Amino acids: CASSPETGSLANYGYTF.

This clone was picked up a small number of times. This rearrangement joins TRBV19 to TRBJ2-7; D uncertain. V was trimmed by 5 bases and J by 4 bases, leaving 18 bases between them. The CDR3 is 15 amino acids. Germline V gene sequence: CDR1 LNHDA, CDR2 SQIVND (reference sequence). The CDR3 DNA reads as TGTGCCAGTAGTTCCCGGAAAGCAGGACGTTACGAGCAGTACTTC. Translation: CASSSRKAGRYEQYF.

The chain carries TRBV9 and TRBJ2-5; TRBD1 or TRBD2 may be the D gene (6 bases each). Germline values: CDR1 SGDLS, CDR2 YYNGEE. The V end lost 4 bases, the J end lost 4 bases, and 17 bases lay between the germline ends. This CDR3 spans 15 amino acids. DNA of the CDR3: TGTGCCAGCAGCCCTCGGACCGGGGGCAGAGAGACCCAGTACTTC. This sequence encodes CASSPRTGGRETQYF.

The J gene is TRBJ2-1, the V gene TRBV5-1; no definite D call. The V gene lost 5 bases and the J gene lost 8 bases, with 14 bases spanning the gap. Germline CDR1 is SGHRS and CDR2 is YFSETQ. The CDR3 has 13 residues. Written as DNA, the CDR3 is TGCGCCAGCAGATTACGACCGGCGCATGAGCAGTTCTTC. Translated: CASRLRPAHEQFF.

CDR3 in amino acids: CAISVGQGARLDTEAFF. The DNA for the CDR3 is TGTGCCATCAGTGTGGGGCAGGGGGCGCGTTTGGACACTGAAGCTTTCTTT. This chain links TRBV10-3 with TRBJ1-1; 8 positions agree with TRBD1. Germline V gene data show CDR1 as ENHRY and CDR2 as SYGVKD. V gave up 4 bases and J gave up 3 bases; unmatched junction bases: 13. There are 17 residues in the CDR3.

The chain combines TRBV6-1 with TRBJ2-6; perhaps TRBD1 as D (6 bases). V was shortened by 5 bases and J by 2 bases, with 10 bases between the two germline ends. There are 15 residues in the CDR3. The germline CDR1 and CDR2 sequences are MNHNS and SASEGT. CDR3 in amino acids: CASSRTGPGANVLTF. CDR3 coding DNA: TGTGCCAGCAGTCGTACAGGGCCTGGGGCCAACGTCCTGACTTTC.

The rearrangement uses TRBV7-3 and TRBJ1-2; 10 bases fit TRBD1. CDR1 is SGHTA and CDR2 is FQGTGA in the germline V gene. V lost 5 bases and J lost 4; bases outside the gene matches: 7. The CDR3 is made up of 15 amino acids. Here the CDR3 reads CASSPDRGLIYGYTF. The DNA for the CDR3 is TGTGCCAGCAGCCCCGACAGGGGGCTGATCTATGGCTACACCTTC. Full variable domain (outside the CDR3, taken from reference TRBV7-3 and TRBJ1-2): GAGVSQTPSNKVTEKGKYVELRCDPISGHTALYWYRQSLGQGPEFLIYFQGTGAADDSGLPNDRFFAVRPEGSVSTLKIQRTERGDSAVYLCASSPDRGLIYGYTFGSGTRLTVV.

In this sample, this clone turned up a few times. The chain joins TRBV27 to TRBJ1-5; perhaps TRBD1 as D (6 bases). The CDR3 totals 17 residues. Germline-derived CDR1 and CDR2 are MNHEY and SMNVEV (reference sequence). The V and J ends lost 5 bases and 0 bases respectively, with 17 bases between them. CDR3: CASSPSDRTYSNQPQHF. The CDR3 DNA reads TGTGCCAGCAGTCCATCTGACAGGACATATAGCAATCAGCCCCAGCATTTT.

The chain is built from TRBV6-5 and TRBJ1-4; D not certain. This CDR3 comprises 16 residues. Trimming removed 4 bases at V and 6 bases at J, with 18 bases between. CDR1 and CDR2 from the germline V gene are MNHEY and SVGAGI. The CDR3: CASSSRLTLRDEKLFF. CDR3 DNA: TGTGCCAGCAGTTCACGGCTGACACTACGGGATGAAAAACTGTTTTTT.

The CDR3 DNA reads TGCGCCAGCAGCTTGGGTGGTGGGGCCAACGTCCTGACTTTC. This sequence encodes CASSLGGGANVLTF. V and J are TRBV5-1 and TRBJ2-6; D remains ambiguous. V was trimmed by 0 bases and J by 3 bases, leaving 4 bases between them. Germline V gene sequence: CDR1 SGHRS, CDR2 YFSETQ. CDR3 length: 14 residues. Together with reference TRBV5-1 and TRBJ2-6, the CDR3 gives the full variable domain: KAGVTQTPRYLIKTRGQQVTLSCSPISGHRSVSWYQQTPGQGLQFLFEYFSETQRNKGNFPGRFSGRQFSNSRSEMNVSTLELGDSALYLCASSLGGGANVLTFGAGSRLTVL.

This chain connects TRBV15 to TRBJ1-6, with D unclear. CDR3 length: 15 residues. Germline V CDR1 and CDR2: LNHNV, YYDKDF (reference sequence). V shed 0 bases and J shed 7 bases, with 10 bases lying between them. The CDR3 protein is CATSRDSSRNSPLHF. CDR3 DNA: TGTGCCACCAGCAGAGATAGTTCCCGAAATTCACCCCTCCACTTT.

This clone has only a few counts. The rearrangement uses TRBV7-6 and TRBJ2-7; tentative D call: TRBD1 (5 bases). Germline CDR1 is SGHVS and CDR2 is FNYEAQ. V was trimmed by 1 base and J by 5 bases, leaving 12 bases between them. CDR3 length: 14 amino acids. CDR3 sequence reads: CASSLGTLVDEQYF. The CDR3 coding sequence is TGTGCCAGCAGCTTAGGGACACTGGTCGACGAGCAGTACTTC.

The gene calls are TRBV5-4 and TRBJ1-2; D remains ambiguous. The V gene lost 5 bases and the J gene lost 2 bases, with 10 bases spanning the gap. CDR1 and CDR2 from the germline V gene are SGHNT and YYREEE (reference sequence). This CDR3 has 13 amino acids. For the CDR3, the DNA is TGTGCCAGCAGTCAGGACGGAAACTATGGCTACACCTTC. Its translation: CASSQDGNYGYTF.

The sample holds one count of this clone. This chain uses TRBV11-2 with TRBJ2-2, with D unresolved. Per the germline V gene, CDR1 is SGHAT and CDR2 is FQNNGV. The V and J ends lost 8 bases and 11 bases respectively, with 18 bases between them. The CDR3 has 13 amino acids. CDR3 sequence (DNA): TGTGCCAGCGGCTACACCACGGGCGGAGAGCTGTTTTTT. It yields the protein CASGYTTGGELFF.

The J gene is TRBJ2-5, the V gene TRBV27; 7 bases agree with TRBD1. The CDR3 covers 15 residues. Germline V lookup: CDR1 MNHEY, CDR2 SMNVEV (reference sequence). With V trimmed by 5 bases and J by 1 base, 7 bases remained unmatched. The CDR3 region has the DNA TGTGCCAGCAGTCCCTTTGACAGGGCCCAAGAGACCCAGTACTTC. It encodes CASSPFDRAQETQYF.

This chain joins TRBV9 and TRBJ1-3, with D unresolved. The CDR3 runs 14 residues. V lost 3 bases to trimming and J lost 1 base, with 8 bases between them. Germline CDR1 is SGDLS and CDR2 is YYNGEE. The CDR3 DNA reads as TGTGCCAGCAGCGATGGGAGGTCTGGAAACACCATATATTTT. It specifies CASSDGRSGNTIYF.

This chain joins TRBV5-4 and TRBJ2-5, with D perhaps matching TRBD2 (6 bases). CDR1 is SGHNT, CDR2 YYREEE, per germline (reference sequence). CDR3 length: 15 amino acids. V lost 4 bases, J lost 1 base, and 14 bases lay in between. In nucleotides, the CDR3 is TGTGCCAGCAGCACAGAGGTGACTAGCCAAGAGACCCAGTACTTC. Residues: CASSTEVTSQETQYF.

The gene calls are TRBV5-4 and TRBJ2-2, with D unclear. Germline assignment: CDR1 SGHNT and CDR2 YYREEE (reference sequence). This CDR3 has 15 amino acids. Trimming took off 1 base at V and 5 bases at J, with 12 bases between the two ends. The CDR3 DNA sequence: TGTGCCAGCAGCTTGAGTCGGGTGGGGACCGGGGAGCTGTTTTTT. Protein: CASSLSRVGTGELFF.

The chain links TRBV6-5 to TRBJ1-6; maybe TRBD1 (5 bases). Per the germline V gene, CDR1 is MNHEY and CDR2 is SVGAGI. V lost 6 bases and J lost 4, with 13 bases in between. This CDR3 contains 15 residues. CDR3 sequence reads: CASSQPRAYNSPLHF. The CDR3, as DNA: TGTGCCAGCAGCCAACCCAGGGCTTATAATTCACCCCTCCACTTT.

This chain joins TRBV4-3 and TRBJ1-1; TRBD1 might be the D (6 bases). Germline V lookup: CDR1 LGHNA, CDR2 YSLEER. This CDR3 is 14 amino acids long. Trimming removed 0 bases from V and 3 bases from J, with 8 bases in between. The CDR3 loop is CASSQEAGDTEAFF. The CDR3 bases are TGCGCCAGCAGCCAAGAAGCAGGGGACACTGAAGCTTTCTTT.

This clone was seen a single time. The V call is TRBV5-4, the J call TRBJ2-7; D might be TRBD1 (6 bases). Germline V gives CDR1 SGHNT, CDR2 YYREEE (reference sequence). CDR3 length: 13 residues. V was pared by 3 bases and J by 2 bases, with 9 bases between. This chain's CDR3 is CASSSDRTYEQYF. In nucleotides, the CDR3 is TGTGCCAGCAGCTCAGACAGGACCTACGAGCAGTACTTC.

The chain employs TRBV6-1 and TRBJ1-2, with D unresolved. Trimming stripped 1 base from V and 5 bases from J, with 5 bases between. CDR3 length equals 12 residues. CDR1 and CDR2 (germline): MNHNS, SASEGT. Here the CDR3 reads CASSEGGYGYTF. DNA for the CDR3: TGTGCCAGCAGTGAAGGGGGTTATGGCTACACCTTC.

The CDR3: CSATRSNTIYF. The CDR3 nucleotides read TGCAGTGCCACTCGGAGCAACACCATATATTTT. The genes are TRBV20-1 and TRBJ1-3; no reliable D call. Per germline, CDR1 DFQATT and CDR2 SNEGSKA (reference sequence). Trimming shortened V by 6 bases and J by 7 bases, and 10 bases separated the two germline ends. The CDR3 spans 11 residues.

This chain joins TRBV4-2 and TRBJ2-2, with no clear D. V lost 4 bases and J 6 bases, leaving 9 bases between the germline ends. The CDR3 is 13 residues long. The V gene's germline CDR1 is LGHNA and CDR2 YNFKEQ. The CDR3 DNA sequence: TGTGCCAGCAGCCCCCCGGGCCCCGGGGAGCTGTTTTTT. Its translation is CASSPPGPGELFF.

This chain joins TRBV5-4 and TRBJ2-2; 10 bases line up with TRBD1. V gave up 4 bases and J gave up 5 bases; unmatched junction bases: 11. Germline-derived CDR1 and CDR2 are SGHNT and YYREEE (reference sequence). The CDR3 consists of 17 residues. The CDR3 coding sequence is TGTGCCAGCAGCCGGGACAGGGGTCCGATTGGAACCGGGGAGCTGTTTTTT. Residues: CASSRDRGPIGTGELFF.

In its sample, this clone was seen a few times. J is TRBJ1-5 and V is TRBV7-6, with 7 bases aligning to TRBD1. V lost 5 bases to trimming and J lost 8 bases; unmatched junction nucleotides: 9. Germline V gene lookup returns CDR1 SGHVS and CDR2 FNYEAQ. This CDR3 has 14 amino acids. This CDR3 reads CASSPRPGGEPQHF. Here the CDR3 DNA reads TGTGCCAGCAGCCCCCGACCAGGGGGGGAGCCCCAGCATTTT.

CDR3 DNA: TGTGCCAGCAGCGTCAACACCGGGGTTATGGAGACCCAGTACTTC. It translates to CASSVNTGVMETQYF. The chain uses TRBV9 and TRBJ2-5, with TRBD2 as a possible D gene (5 bases). V lost 2 bases and J 5 bases, leaving 16 bases between the germline ends. Germline assignment: CDR1 SGDLS and CDR2 YYNGEE. This CDR3 comprises 15 residues.

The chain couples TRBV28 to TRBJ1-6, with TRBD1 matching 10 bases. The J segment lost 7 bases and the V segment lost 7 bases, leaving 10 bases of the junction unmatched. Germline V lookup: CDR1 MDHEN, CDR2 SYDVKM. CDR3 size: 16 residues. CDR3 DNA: TGTGCCAGCAATCGGGGAGGGACAGGGGTGAATTCACCCCTCCACTTT. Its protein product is CASNRGGTGVNSPLHF.

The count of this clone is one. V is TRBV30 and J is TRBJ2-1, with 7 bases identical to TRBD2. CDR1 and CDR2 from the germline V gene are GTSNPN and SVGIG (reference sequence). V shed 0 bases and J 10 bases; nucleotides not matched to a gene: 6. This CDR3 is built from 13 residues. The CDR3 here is CAWSVQRGGEQFF. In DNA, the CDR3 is TGTGCCTGGAGTGTCCAGCGGGGAGGGGAGCAGTTCTTC. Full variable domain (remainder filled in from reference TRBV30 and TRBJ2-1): SQTIHQWPATLVQPVGSPLSLECTVEGTSNPNLYWYRQAAGRGLQLLFYSVGIGQISSEVPQNLSASRPQDRQFILSSKKLLLSDSGFYLCAWSVQRGGEQFFGPGTRLTVL.